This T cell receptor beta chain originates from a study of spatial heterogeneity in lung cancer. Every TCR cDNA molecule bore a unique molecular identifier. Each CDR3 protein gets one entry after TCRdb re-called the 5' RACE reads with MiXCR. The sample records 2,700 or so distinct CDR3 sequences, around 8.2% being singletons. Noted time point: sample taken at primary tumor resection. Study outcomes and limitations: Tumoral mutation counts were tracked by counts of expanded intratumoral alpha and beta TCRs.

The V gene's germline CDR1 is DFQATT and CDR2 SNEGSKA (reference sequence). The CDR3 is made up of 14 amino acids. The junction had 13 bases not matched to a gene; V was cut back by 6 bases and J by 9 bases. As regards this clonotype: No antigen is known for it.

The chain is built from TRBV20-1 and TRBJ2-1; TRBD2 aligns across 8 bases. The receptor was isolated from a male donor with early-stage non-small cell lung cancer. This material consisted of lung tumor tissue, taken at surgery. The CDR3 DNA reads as TGCAGTGCAGCGGCGGGACTAGAAGTCTCTGAGCAGTTCTTC. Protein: CSAAAGLEVSEQFF.